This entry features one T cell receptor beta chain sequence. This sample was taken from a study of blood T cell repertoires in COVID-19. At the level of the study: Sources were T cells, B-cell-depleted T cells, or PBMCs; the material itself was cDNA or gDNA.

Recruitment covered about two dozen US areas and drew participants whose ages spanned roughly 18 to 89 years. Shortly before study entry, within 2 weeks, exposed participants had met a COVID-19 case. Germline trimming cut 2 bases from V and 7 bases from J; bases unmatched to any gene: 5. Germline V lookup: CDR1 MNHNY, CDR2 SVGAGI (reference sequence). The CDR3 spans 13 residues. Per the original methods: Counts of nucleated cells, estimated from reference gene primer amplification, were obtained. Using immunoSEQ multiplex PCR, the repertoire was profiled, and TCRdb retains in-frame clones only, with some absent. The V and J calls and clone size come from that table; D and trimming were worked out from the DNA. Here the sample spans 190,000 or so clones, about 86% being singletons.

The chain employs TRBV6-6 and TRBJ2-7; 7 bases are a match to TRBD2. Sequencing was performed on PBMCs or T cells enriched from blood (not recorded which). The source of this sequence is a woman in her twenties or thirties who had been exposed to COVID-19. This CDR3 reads CASSYIGEGEQYF. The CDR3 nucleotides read TGTGCCAGCAGTTACATTGGGGAGGGGGAGCAGTACTTC.